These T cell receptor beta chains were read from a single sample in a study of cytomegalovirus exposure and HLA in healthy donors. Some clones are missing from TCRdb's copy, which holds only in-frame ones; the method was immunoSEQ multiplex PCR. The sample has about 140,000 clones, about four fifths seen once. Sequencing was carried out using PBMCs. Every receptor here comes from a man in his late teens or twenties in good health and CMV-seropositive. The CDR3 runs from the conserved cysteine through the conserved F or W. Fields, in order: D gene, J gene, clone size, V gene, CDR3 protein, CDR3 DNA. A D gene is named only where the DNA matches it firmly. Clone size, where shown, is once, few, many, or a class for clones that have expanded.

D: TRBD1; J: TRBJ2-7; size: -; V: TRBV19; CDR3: CASSIPGTGGYEQYF; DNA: TGTGCCAGTAGTATCCCCGGGACAGGGGGCTACGAGCAGTACTTC
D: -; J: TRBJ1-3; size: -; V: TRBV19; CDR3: CASSIDASSGNTIYF; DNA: TGTGCCAGTAGTATAGACGCGAGCTCTGGAAACACCATATATTTT
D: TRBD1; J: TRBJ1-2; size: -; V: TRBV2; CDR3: CASSSPITTGDYGYTF; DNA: TGTGCCAGCAGTTCCCCTATCACCACAGGGGACTATGGCTACACCTTC
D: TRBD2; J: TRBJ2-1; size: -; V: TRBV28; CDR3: CASSFGTSSRYNEQFF; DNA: TGTGCCAGCAGTTTCGGGACTAGCTCTCGTTACAATGAGCAGTTCTTC
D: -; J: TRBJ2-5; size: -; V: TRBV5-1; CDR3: CASSLNPEKETQYF; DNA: TGCGCCAGCAGCTTGAACCCGGAGAAAGAGACCCAGTACTTC
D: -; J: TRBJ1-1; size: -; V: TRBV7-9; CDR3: CASSLNSWEVRTEAFF; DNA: TGTGCCAGCAGCTTGAATTCATGGGAGGTCCGGACTGAAGCTTTCTTT
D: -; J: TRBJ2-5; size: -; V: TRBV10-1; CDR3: CARGDPLGEQYF; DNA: TGCGCCAGGGGTGACCCCCTCGGGGAGCAGTACTTC
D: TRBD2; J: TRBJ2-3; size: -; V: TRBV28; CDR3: CASSLDSRLATKDTQYF; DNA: TGTGCCAGCAGTTTGGACAGCAGACTAGCGACCAAGGATACGCAGTATTTT
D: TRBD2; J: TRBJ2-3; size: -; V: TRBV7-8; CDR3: CASSSHGTSGGAGTDTQYF; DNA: TGTGCCAGCAGCTCCCACGGGACTAGCGGGGGGGCGGGCACAGATACGCAGTATTTT
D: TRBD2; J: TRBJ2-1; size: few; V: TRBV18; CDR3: CASSPVREGGYNEQFF; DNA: TGTGCCAGCTCACCGGTCCGGGAGGGAGGTTACAATGAGCAGTTCTTC
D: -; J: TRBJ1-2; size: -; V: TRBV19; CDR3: CASSPPGYGYTF; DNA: TGTGCCAGTAGTCCCCCCGGCTATGGCTACACCTTC
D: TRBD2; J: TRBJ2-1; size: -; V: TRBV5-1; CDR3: CASSATSGINNEQFF; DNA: TGCGCCAGCAGCGCCACTAGCGGCATTAACAATGAGCAGTTCTTC
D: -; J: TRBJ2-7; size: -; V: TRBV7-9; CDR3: CSSSLGSSPEGEQYF; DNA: TGTTCCAGCAGCTTAGGATCAAGCCCAGAGGGCGAGCAGTACTTC
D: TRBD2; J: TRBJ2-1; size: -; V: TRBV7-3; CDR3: CASSDYSGSYNEQFF; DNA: TGTGCCAGCAGCGATTATAGCGGGTCCTACAATGAGCAGTTCTTC
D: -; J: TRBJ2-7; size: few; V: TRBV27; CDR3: CASSDRIGTSYEQYF; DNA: TGTGCCAGCAGTGACAGGATTGGGACCTCCTACGAGCAGTACTTC
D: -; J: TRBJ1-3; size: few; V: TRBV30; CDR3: CAWTIGTLLNPTSGNTIYF; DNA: TGTGCCTGGACCATCGGGACACTCTTAAATCCCACCTCTGGAAACACCATATATTTT
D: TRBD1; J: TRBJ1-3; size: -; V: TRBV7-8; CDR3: CASSPGTGRNTIYF; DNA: TGTGCCAGCAGCCCTGGGACAGGGAGGAATACCATATATTTT
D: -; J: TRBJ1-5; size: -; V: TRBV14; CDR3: CASSQAGRSQPQHF; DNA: TGTGCCAGCAGCCAAGCAGGGCGGAGTCAGCCCCAGCATTTT
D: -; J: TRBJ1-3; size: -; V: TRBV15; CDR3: CATSREPLFSSGNTIYF; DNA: TGTGCCACCAGCAGAGAACCGTTGTTTAGCTCTGGAAACACCATATATTTT
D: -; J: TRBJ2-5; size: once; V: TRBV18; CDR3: CASSPQDAGPGTETQYF; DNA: TGTGCCAGCTCACCCCAAGACGCGGGACCAGGGACGGAGACCCAGTACTTC
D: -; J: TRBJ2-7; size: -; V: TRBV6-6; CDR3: CASSSPTSTYEQYF; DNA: TGTGCCAGCAGTTCTCCCACTAGCACCTACGAGCAGTACTTC
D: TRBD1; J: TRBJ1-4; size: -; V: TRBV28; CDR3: CASSPRGGGSEKLFF; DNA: TGTGCCAGCAGTCCCCGTGGAGGGGGCAGTGAAAAACTGTTTTTT
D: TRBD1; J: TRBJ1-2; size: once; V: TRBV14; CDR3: CASSQGTGATINYGYTF; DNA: TGTGCCAGCAGCCAAGGTACAGGGGCGACGATTAACTATGGCTACACCTTC
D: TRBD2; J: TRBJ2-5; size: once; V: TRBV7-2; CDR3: CASSLQILGLADGTQYF; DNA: TGTGCCAGCAGCCTCCAAATCCTTGGACTAGCGGACGGGACCCAGTACTTC
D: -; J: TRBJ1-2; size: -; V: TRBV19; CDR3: CASSHRFPYGYTF; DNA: TGTGCCAGTAGTCACAGGTTTCCCTATGGCTACACCTTC
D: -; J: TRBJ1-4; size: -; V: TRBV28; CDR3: CASSLTGGNEKLFF; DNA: TGTGCCAGCAGTTTGACAGGCGGGAATGAAAAACTGTTTTTT
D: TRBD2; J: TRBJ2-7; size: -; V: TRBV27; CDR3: CASSGLAGVHEQYF; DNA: TGTGCCAGCAGCGGACTAGCGGGAGTCCACGAGCAGTACTTC
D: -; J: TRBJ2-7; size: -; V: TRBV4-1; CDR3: CASSQERTIYEQYF; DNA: TGCGCCAGCAGCCAAGAAAGGACTATCTACGAGCAGTACTTC
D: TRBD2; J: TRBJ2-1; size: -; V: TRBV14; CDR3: CASSAPGGGYYNEQFF; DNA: TGTGCCAGCAGCGCCCCGGGAGGAGGATACTACAATGAGCAGTTCTTC
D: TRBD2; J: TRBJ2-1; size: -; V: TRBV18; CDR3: CASLRTSGIYEQFF; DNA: TGTGCCAGCCTCCGGACTAGCGGGATCTATGAGCAGTTCTTC
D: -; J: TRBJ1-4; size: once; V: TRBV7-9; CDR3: CASSLDVTVNEKLFF; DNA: TGTGCCAGCAGCTTAGATGTGACAGTTAATGAAAAACTGTTTTTT
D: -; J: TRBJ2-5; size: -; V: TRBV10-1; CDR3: CASSEGSTAQETQYF; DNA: TGCGCCAGCAGTGAGGGGTCGACAGCGCAAGAGACCCAGTACTTC
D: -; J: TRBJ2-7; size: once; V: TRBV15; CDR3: CATSRGVLAGIYEQYF; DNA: TGTGCCACCAGCAGAGGTGTTCTAGCCGGAATCTACGAGCAGTACTTC
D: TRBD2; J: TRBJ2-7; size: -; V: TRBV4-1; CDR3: CASSRLAVSYEQYF; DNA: TGCGCCAGCAGCCGTCTAGCGGTCTCCTACGAGCAGTACTTC
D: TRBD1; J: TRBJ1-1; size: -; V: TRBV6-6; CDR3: CASSYLSGGGTEAFF; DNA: TGTGCCAGCAGTTACTTGTCAGGGGGCGGCACTGAAGCTTTCTTT
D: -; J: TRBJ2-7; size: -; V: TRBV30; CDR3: CAWMTGSYEQYF; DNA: TGTGCCTGGATGACAGGAAGCTACGAGCAGTACTTC
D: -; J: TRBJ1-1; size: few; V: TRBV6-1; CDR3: CASSGGVNTEAFF; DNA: TGTGCCAGCAGTGGGGGGGTGAACACTGAAGCTTTCTTT
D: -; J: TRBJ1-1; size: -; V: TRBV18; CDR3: CASSQTTETNTEAFF; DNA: TGTGCCAGCTCTCAAACGACAGAAACGAACACTGAAGCTTTCTTT
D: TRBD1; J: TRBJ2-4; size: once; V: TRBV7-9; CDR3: CASSFNRGTGKNIQYF; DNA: TGTGCCAGCAGCTTCAACAGGGGTACGGGCAAAAACATTCAGTACTTC
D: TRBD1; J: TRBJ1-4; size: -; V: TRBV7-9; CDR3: CASSAGQGKEKLFF; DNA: TGTGCCAGCAGCGCGGGACAGGGTAAAGAAAAACTGTTTTTT
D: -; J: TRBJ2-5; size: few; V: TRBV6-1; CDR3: CATRLTGETQYF; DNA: TGTGCCACGCGATTGACAGGAGAGACCCAGTACTTC
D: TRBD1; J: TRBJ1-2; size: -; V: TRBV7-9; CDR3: CASSLSAGGLVAF; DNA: TGTGCCAGCAGCTTATCGGCAGGGGGCCTCGTCGCCTTC
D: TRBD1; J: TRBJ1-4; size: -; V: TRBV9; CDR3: CASRPGQGTTNEKLFF; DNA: TGTGCCAGCAGGCCGGGACAGGGGACAACTAATGAAAAACTGTTTTTT
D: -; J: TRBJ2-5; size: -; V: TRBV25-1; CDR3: CASSVYLYGDQETQYF; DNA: TGTGCCAGCAGTGTATATTTGTACGGGGACCAAGAGACCCAGTACTTC
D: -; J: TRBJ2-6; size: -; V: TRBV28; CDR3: CASSTTTTGRGGANVLTF; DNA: TGTGCCAGCAGCACAACTACTACAGGGAGAGGGGGGGCCAACGTCCTGACTTTC
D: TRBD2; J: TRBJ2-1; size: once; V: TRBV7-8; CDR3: CASSSYSGRAYNEQFF; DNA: TGTGCCAGCAGCTCCTATAGCGGGAGGGCTTACAATGAGCAGTTCTTC
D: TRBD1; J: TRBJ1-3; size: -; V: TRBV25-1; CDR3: CASSSTRGPRNTIYF; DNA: TGTGCCAGCAGTTCTACCAGGGGGCCTAGAAACACCATATATTTT